Presented here are 17 T cell receptor beta chains from one specimen sequenced in a study of T cells in Graves' hyperthyroidism and ophthalmopathy. Using RNA transcripts as the source, TCR beta CDR3 regions were amplified. Initially, a first-round RT-PCR of the TCR CDR3 employed the HTBI primer set. Each CDR3 protein gets one entry after TCRdb re-called the multiplex PCR reads with MiXCR. The sample lists about 720,000 distinct CDR3 sequences, about 19% seen once, with around 17% in the top ten. The sample consisted of blood. These receptors were collected from a woman aged 45-65 years with Graves' hyperthyroidism that later progressed to Graves' ophthalmopathy.

This chain joins TRBV25-1 and TRBJ2-7, with 11 positions matching TRBD2. The CDR3 is made up of 16 amino acids. CDR1 and CDR2 from the germline V gene are MGHDK and SYGVNS. V dropped 4 bases and J dropped 4; count of bases not matched to a gene: 9. The CDR3 nucleotides are TGTGCCAGCAGTGGGCGACTAGCGGGGACTATTTACGAGCAGTACTTC. Translating gives CASSGRLAGTIYEQYF.

The chain is built from TRBV19 and TRBJ2-5, with D perhaps TRBD1 (6 bases). V was shortened by 8 bases and J by 4 bases, with 14 bases between the two germline ends. The V gene's germline CDR1 is LNHDA and CDR2 SQIVND (reference sequence). CDR3 length: 13 residues. CDR3 loop: CASRAGAGETQYF. As DNA, the CDR3 is TGTGCCAGTCGTGCAGGGGCAGGAGAGACCCAGTACTTC.

This clonotype was detected many times. The gene calls are TRBV9 and TRBJ1-1, with a possible D match to TRBD1 (5 bases). V was pared by 2 bases and J by 4 bases, with 12 bases between. Germline V CDR1 and CDR2: SGDLS, YYNGEE. The CDR3 contains 14 residues. Written as DNA, the CDR3 is TGTGCCAGCAGCGTTGGGGGATTGGGCACTGAAGCTTTCTTT. This codes for CASSVGGLGTEAFF.

The J gene is TRBJ2-2, the V gene TRBV24-1; TRBD1 matches 7 bases. The CDR3 sequence is 16 residues long. The ends lost 2 bases at V and 5 bases at J; junction bases unmatched: 7. Germline V gene sequence: CDR1 KGHDR, CDR2 SFDVKD. The CDR3 sequence is CATSDYLGQYTGELFF. DNA of the CDR3: TGTGCCACCAGTGATTATTTGGGACAGTATACCGGGGAGCTGTTTTTT.

This clonotype has more than one count but fewer than ten. The chain uses TRBV6-1 and TRBJ1-5, with 8 bases lining up with TRBD1. The J segment lost 3 bases and the V segment lost 5 bases, leaving 9 bases of the junction unmatched. The CDR3 extends over 16 amino acids. The germline V gene has CDR1 MNHNS and CDR2 SASEGT. The CDR3 loop is CASSQLGQGDNQPQHF. CDR3 sequence (DNA): TGTGCCAGCAGTCAGCTCGGACAGGGTGACAATCAGCCCCAGCATTTT.

There are a few counts of this clonotype. The chain recombines TRBV7-9 with TRBJ2-7; 8 bases are a match to TRBD2. The CDR3 covers 15 residues. Germline assignment: CDR1 SEHNR and CDR2 FQNEAQ (reference sequence). V shed 1 base and J 5 bases; nucleotides not matched to a gene: 7. The CDR3 sequence is CASSLDGLAPHEQYF. CDR3 DNA: TGTGCCAGCAGCTTAGATGGACTAGCCCCCCACGAGCAGTACTTC.

In DNA form, the CDR3 reads TGTGCCAGCAGTTCCTCGGCAAACACTGAAGCTTTCTTT. Protein product: CASSSSANTEAFF. The chain employs TRBV27 and TRBJ1-1; D is ambiguous. Germline lookup yields CDR1 MNHEY and CDR2 SMNVEV (reference sequence). Trimming removed 4 bases from V and 2 bases from J, with 8 bases in between. CDR3 length equals 13 residues.

Only a few counts were recorded for this clonotype. The V and J genes are TRBV6-4 and TRBJ1-1; D is ambiguous. Germline values: CDR1 MRHNA, CDR2 SNTAGT. Deletions cut 2 bases from V and 5 bases from J, with 9 bases between. The CDR3 contains 13 residues. The CDR3 bases are TGTGCCAGCAGTGACGAGGGAGGGACTGAAGCTTTCTTT. Residues: CASSDEGGTEAFF.

The CDR3, as DNA: TGTGCCAGTAGTATAGATGAATCGGCACTATATAGCAATCAGCCCCAGCATTTT. It specifies CASSIDESALYSNQPQHF. The genes are TRBV19 and TRBJ1-5; D remains unclear. The CDR3 has 18 residues. CDR1 is LNHDA, CDR2 SQIVND, per germline (reference sequence). The V and J ends lost 0 bases and 0 bases respectively, with 15 bases between them. Complete variable domain (other parts from reference TRBV19 and TRBJ1-5): DGGITQSPKYLFRKEGQNVTLSCEQNLNHDAMYWYRQDPGQGLRLIYYSQIVNDFQKGDIAEGYSVSREKKESFPLTVTSAQKNPTAFYLCASSIDESALYSNQPQHFGDGTRLSIL.

This clonotype came up a few times. A read error is possible here, since a much larger clone lies one base away. The chain joins TRBV3-1 to TRBJ2-1; possible D gene TRBD2, 7 bases. The CDR3 sequence is 14 residues long. Deletions cut 1 base from V and 6 bases from J, with 10 bases between. Per the germline V gene, CDR1 is LGHDT and CDR2 is YNNKEL (reference sequence). Here the CDR3 reads CASSQAGGLNEQFF. The CDR3 region has the DNA TGTGCCAGCAGCCAAGCGGGGGGCCTCAATGAGCAGTTCTTC.

The V and J genes are TRBV7-2 and TRBJ1-3; D ambiguous. V dropped 1 base and J dropped 2 bases, with 9 bases sitting between them. Germline V gene data show CDR1 as SGHTA and CDR2 as FQGNSA. The CDR3 loop spans 15 amino acids. The CDR3 protein is CASSLVGQAGNTIYF. The DNA of the CDR3 is TGTGCCAGCAGCTTAGTGGGCCAGGCTGGAAACACCATATATTTT.

The V gene is TRBV20-1, the J gene TRBJ2-7, with 10 bases fitting TRBD2. J lost 5 bases, V lost 1 base, and 8 bases had no gene match. The CDR3 has 15 residues. Looked up from germline, CDR1 is DFQATT and CDR2 is SNEGSKA (reference sequence). The DNA for the CDR3 is TGCAGTGCTAGAGCTGCTAGCGGGGGACCAGACGAGCAGTACTTC. Translating gives CSARAASGGPDEQYF.

Ten or more counts support this clonotype. The chain carries TRBV2 and TRBJ1-5; no reliable D call. There are 14 residues in the CDR3. Germline CDR1 SNHLY, CDR2 FYNNEI. V was shortened by 5 bases and J by 2 bases, with 10 bases between the two germline ends. CDR3 nucleotides: TGTGCCAGCAGTCAAACCAAGGGCAATCAGCCCCAGCATTTT. Protein: CASSQTKGNQPQHF.

The chain combines TRBV27 with TRBJ1-2; D gene unclear. The germline V gene has CDR1 MNHEY and CDR2 SMNVEV (reference sequence). V was shortened by 2 bases and J by 0 bases, with 10 bases between the two germline ends. The CDR3 has 15 residues. CDR3 sequence (DNA): TGTGCCAGCAGTTTAGGCTTTGGGACTAACTATGGCTACACCTTC. The encoded protein is CASSLGFGTNYGYTF.

The chain couples TRBV7-9 to TRBJ1-1, with 7 bases that match TRBD1. The CDR3 is 15 residues long. J gave up 2 bases and V 8 bases, and 11 bases lay outside the gene matches. The germline CDR1 and CDR2 sequences are SEHNR and FQNEAQ (reference sequence). This CDR3 reads CASYSGGGLNTEAFF. DNA for the CDR3: TGTGCCAGCTACTCAGGGGGGGGCCTCAACACTGAAGCTTTCTTT.

The chain couples TRBV6-2 or TRBV6-3 to TRBJ1-4, with no clear D. This CDR3 has 14 residues. CDR1 is MNHEY, CDR2 SVGEGT, per germline. Between the trimmed V and J ends, which lost 5 bases and 6 bases, there was a span of 13 bases. CDR3 in amino acids: CASSQPGGHEKLFF. As DNA, the CDR3 is TGTGCCAGCAGTCAGCCCGGAGGGCATGAAAAACTGTTTTTT.

This chain connects TRBV20-1 to TRBJ2-3; 10 positions match TRBD2. Germline loops: CDR1 DFQATT, CDR2 SNEGSKA (reference sequence). The CDR3 spans 16 residues. With 2 bases clipped from V and 4 bases from J, the junction kept 9 bases outside the gene matches. The CDR3 nucleotides are TGCAGTGCTAGAAGGCGGGTAGCGGGGGGTTCAGATACGCAGTATTTT. It translates to CSARRRVAGGSDTQYF.